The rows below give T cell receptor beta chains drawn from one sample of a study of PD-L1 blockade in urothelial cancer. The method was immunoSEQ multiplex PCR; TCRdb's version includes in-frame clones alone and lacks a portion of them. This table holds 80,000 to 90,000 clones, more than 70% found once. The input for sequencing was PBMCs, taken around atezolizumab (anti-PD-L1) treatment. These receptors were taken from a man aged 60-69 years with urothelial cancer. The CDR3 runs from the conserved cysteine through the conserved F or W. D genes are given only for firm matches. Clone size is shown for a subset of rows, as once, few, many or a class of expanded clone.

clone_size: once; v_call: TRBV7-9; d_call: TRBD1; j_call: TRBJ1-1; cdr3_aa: CASSSDRVWYTEAFF; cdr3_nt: TGTGCCAGCAGCTCCGACAGGGTATGGTATACTGAAGCTTTCTTT
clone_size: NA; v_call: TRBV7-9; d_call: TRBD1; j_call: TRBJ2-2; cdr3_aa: CTNRGQGTGELFF; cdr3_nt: TGCACTAACAGGGGGCAGGGCACCGGGGAGCTGTTTTTT
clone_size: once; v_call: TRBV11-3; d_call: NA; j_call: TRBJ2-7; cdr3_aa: CASSSGDVSEQYF; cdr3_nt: TGTGCCAGCAGCTCCGGAGACGTCAGCGAGCAGTACTTC
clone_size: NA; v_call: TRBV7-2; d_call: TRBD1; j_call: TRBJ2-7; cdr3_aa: CASSPTGQGYEQYF; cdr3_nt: TGTGCCAGCAGCCCGACGGGACAGGGCTACGAGCAGTACTTC
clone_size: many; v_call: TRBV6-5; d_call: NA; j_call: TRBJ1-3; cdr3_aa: CASQRKGGASIYF; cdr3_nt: TGTGCCAGCCAACGGAAGGGGGGGGCCTCCATATATTTT
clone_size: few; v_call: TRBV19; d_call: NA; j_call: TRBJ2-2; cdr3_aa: CASRVQGNTGELFF; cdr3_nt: TGTGCCAGCAGGGTACAGGGTAACACCGGGGAGCTGTTTTTT
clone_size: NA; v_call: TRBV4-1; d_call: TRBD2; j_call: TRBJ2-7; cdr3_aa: CASSPGLAYEQYF; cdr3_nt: TGCGCCAGCAGCCCGGGACTAGCCTACGAGCAGTACTTC
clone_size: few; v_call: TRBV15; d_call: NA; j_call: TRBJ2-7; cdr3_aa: CATSRKDSYEQYF; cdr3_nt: TGTGCCACCAGCAGAAAGGACAGCTACGAGCAGTACTTC
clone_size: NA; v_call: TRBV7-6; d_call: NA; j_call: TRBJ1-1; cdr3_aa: CASSRGMGNTEAFF; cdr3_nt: TGTGCCAGCAGCCGGGGGATGGGGAACACTGAAGCTTTCTTT
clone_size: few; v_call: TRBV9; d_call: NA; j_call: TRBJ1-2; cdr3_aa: CASSVAPGDYGYTF; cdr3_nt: TGTGCCAGCAGCGTAGCCCCAGGGGACTATGGCTACACCTTC
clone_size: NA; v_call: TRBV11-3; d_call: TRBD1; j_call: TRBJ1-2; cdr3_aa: CASSLLGGGDGYTF; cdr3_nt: TGTGCCAGCAGCTTATTAGGGGGCGGCGATGGCTACACCTTC
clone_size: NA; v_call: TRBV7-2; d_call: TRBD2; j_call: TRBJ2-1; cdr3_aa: CASSLVLGLAGTEQFF; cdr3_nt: TGTGCCAGCAGCTTAGTTTTAGGGCTAGCGGGAACTGAGCAGTTCTTC
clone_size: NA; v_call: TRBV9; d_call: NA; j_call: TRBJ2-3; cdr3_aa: CASSVGGNGDTQYF; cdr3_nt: TGTGCCAGCAGCGTAGGAGGGAATGGGGATACGCAGTATTTT
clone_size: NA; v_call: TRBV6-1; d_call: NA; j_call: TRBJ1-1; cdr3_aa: CASSEVVMRGAFF; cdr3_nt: TGTGCCAGCAGTGAAGTGGTGATGCGAGGAGCTTTCTTT
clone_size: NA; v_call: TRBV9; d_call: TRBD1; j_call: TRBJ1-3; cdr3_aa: CASSASGQISGNTIYF; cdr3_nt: TGTGCCAGCAGCGCTTCGGGACAGATCTCTGGAAACACCATATATTTT
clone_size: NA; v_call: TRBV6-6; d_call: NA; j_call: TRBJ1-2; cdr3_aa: CASSSVYRDYGYTF; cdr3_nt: TGTGCCAGCAGTTCGGTATACAGGGACTATGGCTACACCTTC
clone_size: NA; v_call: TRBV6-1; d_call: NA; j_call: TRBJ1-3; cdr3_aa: CASRAQTGIGNTIYF; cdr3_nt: TGTGCCAGCAGGGCCCAAACAGGGATCGGAAACACCATATATTTT
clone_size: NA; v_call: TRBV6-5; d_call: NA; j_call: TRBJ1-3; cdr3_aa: CASSYSIGRGNTIYF; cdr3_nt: TGTGCCAGCAGTTACTCGATTGGCAGGGGAAACACCATATATTTT